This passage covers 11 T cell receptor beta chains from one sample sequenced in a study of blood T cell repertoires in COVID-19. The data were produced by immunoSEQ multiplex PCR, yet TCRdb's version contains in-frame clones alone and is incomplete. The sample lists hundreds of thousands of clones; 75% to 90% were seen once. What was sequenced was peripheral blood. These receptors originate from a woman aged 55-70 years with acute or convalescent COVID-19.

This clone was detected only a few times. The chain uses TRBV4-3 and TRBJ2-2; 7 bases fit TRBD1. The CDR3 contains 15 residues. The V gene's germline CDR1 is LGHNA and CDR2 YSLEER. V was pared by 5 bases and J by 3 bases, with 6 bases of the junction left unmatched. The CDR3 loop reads CASSVQGRDTGELFF. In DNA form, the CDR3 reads TGCGCCAGCAGCGTACAGGGGCGGGACACCGGGGAGCTGTTTTTT.

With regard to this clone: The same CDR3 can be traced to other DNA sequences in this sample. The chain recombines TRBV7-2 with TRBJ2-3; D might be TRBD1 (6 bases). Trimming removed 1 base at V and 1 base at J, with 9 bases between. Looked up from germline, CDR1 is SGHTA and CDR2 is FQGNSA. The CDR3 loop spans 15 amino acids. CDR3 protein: CASSLDRQGTDTQYF. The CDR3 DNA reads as TGTGCCAGCAGCTTAGATCGACAGGGCACAGATACGCAGTATTTT.

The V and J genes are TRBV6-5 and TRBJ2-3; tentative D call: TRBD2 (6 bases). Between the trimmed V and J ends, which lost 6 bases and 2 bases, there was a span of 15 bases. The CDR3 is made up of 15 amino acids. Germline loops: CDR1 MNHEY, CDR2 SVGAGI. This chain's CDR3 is CASRQAGRNTDTQYF. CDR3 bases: TGTGCCAGCAGGCAGGCGGGACGGAACACAGATACGCAGTATTTT.

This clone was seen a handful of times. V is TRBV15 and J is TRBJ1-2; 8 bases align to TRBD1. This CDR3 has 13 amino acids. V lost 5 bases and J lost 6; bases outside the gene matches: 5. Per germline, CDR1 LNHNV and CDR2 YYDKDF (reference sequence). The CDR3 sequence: CATSLTGAHGYTF. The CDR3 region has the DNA TGTGCCACCAGCCTGACAGGGGCGCATGGCTACACCTTC.

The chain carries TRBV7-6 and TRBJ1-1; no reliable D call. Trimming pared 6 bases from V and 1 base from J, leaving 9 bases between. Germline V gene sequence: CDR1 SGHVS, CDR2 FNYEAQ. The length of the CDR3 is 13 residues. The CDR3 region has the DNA TGTGCCAGCAGTATCCTTTGGAACACTGAAGCTTTCTTT. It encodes CASSILWNTEAFF.

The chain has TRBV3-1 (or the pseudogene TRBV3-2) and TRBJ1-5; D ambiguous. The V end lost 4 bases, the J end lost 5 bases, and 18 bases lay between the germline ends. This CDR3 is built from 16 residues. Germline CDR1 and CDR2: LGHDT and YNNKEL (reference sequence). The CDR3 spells CASSPLTGGIDQPQHF. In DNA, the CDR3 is TGTGCCAGCAGCCCCTTGACCGGAGGGATTGATCAGCCCCAGCATTTT.

CDR3 amino acids: CASSGHMNTEAFF. The DNA for the CDR3 is TGTGCCAGCAGCGGACATATGAACACTGAAGCTTTCTTT. This rearrangement joins TRBV9 to TRBJ1-1, with unresolved D. Germline V gene data show CDR1 as SGDLS and CDR2 as YYNGEE. This CDR3 spans 13 amino acids. V was clipped by 3 bases and J by 0 bases, with 6 bases between them.

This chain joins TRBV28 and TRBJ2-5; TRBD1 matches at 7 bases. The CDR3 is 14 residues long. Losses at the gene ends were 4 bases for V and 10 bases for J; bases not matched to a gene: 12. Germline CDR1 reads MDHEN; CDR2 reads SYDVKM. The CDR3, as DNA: TGTGCCAGCAGTTCGGGACAGCCAAGAGTGAGCCAGTACTTC. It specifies CASSSGQPRVSQYF.

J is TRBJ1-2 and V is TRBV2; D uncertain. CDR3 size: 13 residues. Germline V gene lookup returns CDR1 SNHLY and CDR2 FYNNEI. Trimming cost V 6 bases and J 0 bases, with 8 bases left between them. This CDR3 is CASRFSPNYGYTF. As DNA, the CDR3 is TGTGCCAGCAGATTCAGTCCTAACTATGGCTACACCTTC.

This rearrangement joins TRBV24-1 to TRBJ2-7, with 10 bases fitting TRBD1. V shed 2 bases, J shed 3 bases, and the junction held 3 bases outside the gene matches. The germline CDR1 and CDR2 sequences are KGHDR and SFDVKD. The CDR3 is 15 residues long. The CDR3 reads CATSDWDRGHYEQYF. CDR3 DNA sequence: TGTGCCACCAGTGATTGGGACAGGGGTCACTACGAGCAGTACTTC.

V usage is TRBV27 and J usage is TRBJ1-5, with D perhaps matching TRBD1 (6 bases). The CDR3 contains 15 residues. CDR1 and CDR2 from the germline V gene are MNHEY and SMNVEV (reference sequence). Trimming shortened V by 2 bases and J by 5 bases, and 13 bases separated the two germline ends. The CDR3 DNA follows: TGTGCCAGCAGTTTAAGGCAGGGGTTCGATCAGCCCCAGCATTTT. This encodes CASSLRQGFDQPQHF.